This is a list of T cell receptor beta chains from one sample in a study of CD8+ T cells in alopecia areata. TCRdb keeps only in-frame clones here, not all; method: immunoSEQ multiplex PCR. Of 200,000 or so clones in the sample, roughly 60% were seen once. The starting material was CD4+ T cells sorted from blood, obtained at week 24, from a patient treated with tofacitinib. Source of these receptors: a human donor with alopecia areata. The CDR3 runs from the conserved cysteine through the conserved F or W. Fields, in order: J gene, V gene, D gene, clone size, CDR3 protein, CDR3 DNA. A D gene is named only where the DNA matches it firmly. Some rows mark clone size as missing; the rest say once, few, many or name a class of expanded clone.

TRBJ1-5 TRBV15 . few CATREGANQPQHF TGTGCCACCAGAGAAGGGGCCAATCAGCCCCAGCATTTT
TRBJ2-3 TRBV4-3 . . CASSQDAGTDTQYF TGCGCCAGCAGCCAAGATGCGGGCACAGATACGCAGTATTTT
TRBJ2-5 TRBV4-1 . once CASSQAVRLTQYF TGCGCCAGCAGCCAAGCCGTTCGACTTACCCAGTACTTC
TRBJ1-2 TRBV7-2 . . CASSYTREGYTF TGTGCCAGCAGCTACACCAGGGAAGGCTACACCTTC
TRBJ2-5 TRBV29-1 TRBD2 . CSVGAGDQETQYF TGCAGCGTTGGGGCGGGGGACCAAGAGACCCAGTACTTC
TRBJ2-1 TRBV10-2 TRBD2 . CASTGGGEQFF TGCGCCAGCACTGGCGGGGGGGAGCAGTTCTTC
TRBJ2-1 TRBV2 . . CASTRDGTYNEQFF TGTGCCAGCACCCGGGACGGGACCTACAATGAGCAGTTCTTC
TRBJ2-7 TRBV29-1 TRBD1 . CSAMGTGTYEQYF TGCAGCGCGATGGGGACAGGGACCTACGAGCAGTACTTC
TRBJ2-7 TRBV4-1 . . CASSQETRAEQYF TGCGCCAGCAGCCAAGAGACAAGGGCCGAGCAGTACTTC
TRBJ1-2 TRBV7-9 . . CASSRNYGYTF TGTGCCAGCAGCCGAAACTATGGCTACACCTTC
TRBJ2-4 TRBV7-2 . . CASSLELVYSIQYF TGTGCCAGCAGCTTAGAACTAGTGTATAGCATTCAGTACTTC
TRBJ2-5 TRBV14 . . CASSLTSGSQGETQYF TGTGCCAGCAGCCTTACTTCGGGCTCCCAGGGAGAGACCCAGTACTTC
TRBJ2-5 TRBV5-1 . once CASSFGGPQETQYF TGCGCCAGCAGCTTCGGGGGACCGCAAGAGACCCAGTACTTC
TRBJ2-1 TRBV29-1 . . CSVARSSYNEQFF TGCAGCGTTGCCCGAAGCTCCTACAATGAGCAGTTCTTC
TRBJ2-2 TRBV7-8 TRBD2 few CASSSTRGEATGELFF TGTGCCAGCAGCTCCACCCGGGGGGAGGCCACCGGGGAGCTGTTTTTT
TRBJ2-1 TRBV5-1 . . CASSLDTGLLRIF TGCGCCAGCAGCTTGGACACAGGTCTTTTAAGGATCTTC
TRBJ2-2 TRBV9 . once CASSVALRQNTGELFF TGTGCCAGCAGCGTAGCATTAAGACAGAACACCGGGGAGCTGTTTTTT
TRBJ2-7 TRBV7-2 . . CASSLVLRSEQYF TGTGCCAGCAGCTTGGTCCTCCGGTCCGAGCAGTACTTC
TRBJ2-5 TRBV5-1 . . CASSLAPRPQETQYF TGCGCCAGCAGCTTGGCCCCCAGACCCCAAGAGACCCAGTACTTC
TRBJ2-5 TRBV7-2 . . CASSRQVETQYF TGTGCCAGCAGCCGCCAGGTGGAGACCCAGTACTTC
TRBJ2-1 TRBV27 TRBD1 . CASFPNTGGAGNEQFF TGTGCCAGTTTCCCCAATACAGGGGGCGCGGGTAATGAGCAGTTCTTC
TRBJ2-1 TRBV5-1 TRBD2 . CASSDGPAGGPNEQFF TGCGCCAGCAGCGATGGTCCAGCGGGGGGGCCAAATGAGCAGTTCTTC
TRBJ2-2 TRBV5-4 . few CASSYSWGTTGELFF TGTGCCAGCAGTTACTCTTGGGGAACTACCGGGGAGCTGTTTTTT
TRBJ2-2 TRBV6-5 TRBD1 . CASSYSRQGNTGELFF TGTGCCAGCAGTTACTCTCGACAGGGGAACACCGGGGAGCTGTTTTTT
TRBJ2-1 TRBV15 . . CATSRTGPNNEQFF TGTGCCACCAGCAGAACGGGACCGAACAATGAGCAGTTCTTC
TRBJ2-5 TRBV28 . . CASSSPGRQETQYF TGTGCCAGCAGTTCCCCGGGACGACAAGAGACCCAGTACTTC